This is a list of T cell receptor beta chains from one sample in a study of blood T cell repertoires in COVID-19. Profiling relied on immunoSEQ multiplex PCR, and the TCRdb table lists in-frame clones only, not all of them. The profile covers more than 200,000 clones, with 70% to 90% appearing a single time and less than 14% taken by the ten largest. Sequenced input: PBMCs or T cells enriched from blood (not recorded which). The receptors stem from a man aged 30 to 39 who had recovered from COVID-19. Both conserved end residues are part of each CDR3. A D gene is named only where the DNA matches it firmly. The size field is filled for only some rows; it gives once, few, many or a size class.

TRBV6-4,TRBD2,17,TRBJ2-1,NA,TGTGCCACGCCCACGAGACTAGCGGGAGGGCCCAACAATGAGCAGTTCTTC,CATPTRLAGGPNNEQFF
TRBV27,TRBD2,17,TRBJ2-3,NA,TGTGCCAGCAGTTTATCCCCACTAGCGAGACTCACAGATACGCAGTATTTT,CASSLSPLARLTDTQYF
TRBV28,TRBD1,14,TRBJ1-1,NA,TGTGCCAGCAGTTATCAGGGGGCGTTCACTGAAGCTTTCTTT,CASSYQGAFTEAFF
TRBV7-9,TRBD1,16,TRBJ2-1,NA,TGTGCCAGCAGACCTCCCGGCAGGGGGCATATAGATGAGCAGTTCTTC,CASRPPGRGHIDEQFF
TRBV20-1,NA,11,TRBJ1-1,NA,TGCAGTGCTGGGAGGACCTCATTCGGTTTCTTT,CSAGRTSFGFF
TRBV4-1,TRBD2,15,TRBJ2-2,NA,TGCGCCAGCAGAGCTCTACTAGCGCCCTACGGGGAGCTGTTTTTT,CASRALLAPYGELFF
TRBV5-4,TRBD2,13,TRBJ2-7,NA,TGTGCCAGCATGATCGCTAGCGGCTACGAGCAGTACTTC,CASMIASGYEQYF
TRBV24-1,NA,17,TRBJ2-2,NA,TGTGCCACCAGTGATTTTGCGGAGCCCCCGAACACCGGGGAGCTGTTTTTT,CATSDFAEPPNTGELFF
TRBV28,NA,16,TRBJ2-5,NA,TGTGCCAGCAGTTTATCATCGAGGAGGCTAGCGGAGACCCAGTACTTC,CASSLSSRRLAETQYF
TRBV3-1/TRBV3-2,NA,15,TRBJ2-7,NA,TGTGCCAGCAGCCAACCCCTGGGACACACGTACGAGCAGTACTTC,CASSQPLGHTYEQYF
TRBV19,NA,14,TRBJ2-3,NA,TGTGCCAGTAGTATGATAGCGAGGGCAGATACGCAGTATTTT,CASSMIARADTQYF
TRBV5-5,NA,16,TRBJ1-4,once,TGTGCCAGCAGACTTAACCCCGGGGGGGTTAATGAAAAACTGTTTTTT,CASRLNPGGVNEKLFF
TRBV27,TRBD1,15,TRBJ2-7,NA,TGTGCCAGCAGTTTGGGACAGGGGCGGACCTACGAGCAGTACTTC,CASSLGQGRTYEQYF
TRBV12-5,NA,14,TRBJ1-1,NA,TGTGCTAGTGGTTTGTCCCCCGGGGGGACTGAAGCTTTCTTT,CASGLSPGGTEAFF
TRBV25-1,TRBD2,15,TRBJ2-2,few,TGTGCCAGCAGTGCCCAGGGACTAGTCCCCGGGGAGCTGTTTTTT,CASSAQGLVPGELFF
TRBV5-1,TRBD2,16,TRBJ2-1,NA,TGCGCCAGCAGCTCAACCGGGACTAGCACCTACAATGAGCAGTTCTTC,CASSSTGTSTYNEQFF
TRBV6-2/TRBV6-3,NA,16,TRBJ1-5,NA,TGTGCCAGCAGCTCCTCCTCATGGGGGGGCAATCAGCCCCAGCATTTT,CASSSSSWGGNQPQHF